This entry concerns a single T cell receptor (beta chain). Profiling relied on immunoSEQ multiplex PCR, and the TCRdb table lists in-frame clones only, not all of them. The sample shows 2 million to 2.5 million clones, over 85% of them seen only once. This CDR3 is built from 14 residues. The germline CDR1 and CDR2 sequences are SGDLS and YYNGEE. The germline V and J ends were trimmed by 3 bases and 0 bases, with 9 bases remaining between them. These data come from a study of shared clonotypes between healthy human individuals. The sample consisted of naive CD4+ T cells from PBMCs. Regarding subset: CD45RA+ positively selected. The TCR comes from a man younger than 30 in good health. Some clones in this sample may be carry-over from other donors' samples. This chain joins TRBV9 and TRBJ1-2, with D perhaps TRBD1 (5 bases). The DNA for the CDR3 is TGTGCCAGCAGCGCCAGGACATCTAACTATGGCTACACCTTC. It is translated as CASSARTSNYGYTF.